This entry describes one TCR beta chain. Its antigen is undetermined. Between the trimmed V and J ends, which lost 4 bases and 4 bases, there was a span of 11 bases. The CDR3 is 13 residues long. CDR1 and CDR2 from the germline V gene are KGHSH and LQKENI. Profiling relied on immunoSEQ multiplex PCR, and the TCRdb table lists in-frame clones only, not all of them. The profile shows 90,000 to 100,000 clones, 88% of them singletons. This record belongs to a study of T cell responses to AZD1222 COVID-19 vaccine. Whole-study findings and limits: Spike was spanned by vaccine-associated CD4 TCRs, with dominance at 160-218 and 743-854. Donors in the cohort were predominantly white British and more often female, and clonal diversity was possibly underestimated. Regions left unmutated in variants are reportedly the target of nearly half of spike-specific TCRs.

The sequencing here drew on peripheral blood, taken 28 days after the second AZD1222 dose. This sequence joins TRBV18 and TRBJ2-7; D perhaps matches TRBD2 (6 bases). This TCR came from an adult who received the AZD1222 COVID-19 vaccine. CDR3 sequence: CASSRDSGYEQYF. The DNA for the CDR3 is TGTGCCAGCTCACGGGACTCAGGGTACGAGCAGTACTTC. Filled out from reference TRBV18 and TRBJ2-7, the complete variable domain reads NAGVMQNPRHLVRRRGQEARLRCSPMKGHSHVYWYRQLPEEGLKFMVYLQKENIIDESGMPKERFSAEFPKEGPSILRIQQVVRGDSAAYFCASSRDSGYEQYFGPGTRLTVT.